These T cell receptor beta chains were read from a single sample in a study of blood T cell repertoires in COVID-19. Libraries were prepared by immunoSEQ multiplex PCR; TCRdb keeps only in-frame clonotypes and omits some of them. This table has roughly 250,000 clones, 75% to 95% appearing once. The source material was PBMCs or T cells enriched from blood (not recorded which). Receptor source: a woman between 18 and 30 years old who had recovered from COVID-19. Both conserved end residues are part of each CDR3. The order of the fields is V gene, clone size, CDR3 protein. Expanded clones get a size class; other rows say once, few or many, or leave the size out.

TRBV19 . CASVPGTGGKGTEAFF
TRBV25-1 . CASTYRDHEKLFF
TRBV15 . CATSRAGFEQFF
TRBV10-3 . CAISGTGMNTEAFF
TRBV6-5 . CASSRGRDYTF
TRBV18 . CASSPDRQNTEAFF
TRBV27 . CASSRRQGASWQHF
TRBV4-1 many CASRLTGTDLYSNQPQHF
TRBV24-1 . CATSDGTGLSWGANVLTF
TRBV9 . CASTPMGGLYTEAFF
TRBV11-2 . CASSRDRTDTQYF
TRBV18 . CASSLTREPTGFGGYTF
TRBV5-6 . CASSPGQGLSGANVLTF
TRBV9 once CASSDQVGSSYNEQFF
TRBV10-2 . CASRAQGPNNQPQHF
TRBV27 . CASSFRGSGGYTF
TRBV11-1 . CASSLRRGWGDTQYF
TRBV5-1 once CASSLVSGTDTQYF
TRBV21-1 . CASSSIQGIENTIYF
TRBV19 . CASRPHLGTDSNYGYTF
TRBV5-1 . CASSSTGYGTEAFF
TRBV20-1 . CSASSGASNSPLHF
TRBV2 . CASSEDRGAGAFGTFF
TRBV10-3 . CAISPRVQETQYF
TRBV4-2 once CASSQGPGRGNEKLFF
TRBV28 once CASSPWTGGQETQYF
TRBV3-1/TRBV3-2 . CASSLMTYTGELFF
TRBV6-1 . CASSEAGTRGLTEAFF
TRBV5-1 . CASSLQGKDGYTF
TRBV4-3 . CASSQASDRVRGNQPQHF
TRBV7-5 once CARSSTGLNTEAFF
TRBV7-9 . CASSRGGTYGYTF